The 21 T cell receptor beta chains reported below all come from one sample, sequenced in a study of T cells in Graves' hyperthyroidism and ophthalmopathy. Researchers amplified the TCR beta CDR3 regions from RNA transcripts. An initial round of RT-PCR targeting the TCR CDR3 relied on the HTBI primer set. TCRdb reanalysed the multiplex PCR reads using MiXCR and keeps one entry per CDR3 protein. The sample holds some 800,000 distinct CDR3 sequences; roughly 40% are singletons and the top ten take around 9.3%. What was sequenced was blood. The receptors derive from a man younger than 35 with Graves' hyperthyroidism.

This clonotype has more than one count but fewer than ten. V gene TRBV6-5 combines with J gene TRBJ1-4; tentatively, D is TRBD1 (6 bases). Trimming left V 6 bases short and J 4 bases short, with 12 bases between. The CDR3 contains 14 residues. Germline V gene sequence: CDR1 MNHEY, CDR2 SVGAGI. CDR3 DNA sequence: TGTGCCAGCAGCCTACGACAGGTTAATGAAAAACTGTTTTTT. Translating it yields CASSLRQVNEKLFF.

The table lists this clonotype with many counts. This chain links TRBV4-3 with TRBJ2-6; D is unresolved. V was shortened by 0 bases and J by 7 bases, with 10 bases between the two germline ends. The CDR3 runs 15 residues. CDR1 is LGHNA, CDR2 YSLEER, per germline. The CDR3 DNA sequence: TGCGCCAGCAGCCAAGAACTTGTGGGAGCCAACGTCCTGACTTTC. Protein product: CASSQELVGANVLTF.

The chain joins TRBV12-3 or TRBV12-4 to TRBJ1-1; no clear D gene. The ends were cut back, 6 bases at V and 1 base at J, with 12 bases in the middle. The CDR3 has 14 residues. This chain's CDR3 is CASSTRQRNTEAFF. The CDR3 DNA sequence: TGTGCCAGCAGCACAAGGCAGCGGAACACTGAAGCTTTCTTT.

The DNA of the CDR3 is TGTGCCAGTAGTATCGGGACAGGATATTTTTCTGGCTACACCTTC. Its protein is CASSIGTGYFSGYTF. The chain combines TRBV19 with TRBJ1-2; 8 nucleotides match TRBD1. The V gene's germline CDR1 is LNHDA and CDR2 SQIVND (reference sequence). The CDR3 runs 15 residues. V shed 3 bases and J 7 bases; nucleotides not matched to a gene: 10.

This clonotype was found a few times. The chain has TRBV7-6 and TRBJ2-7; D possibly corresponds to TRBD1 (6 bases). This CDR3 is built from 16 residues. Trimming removed 11 bases at V and 3 bases at J, with 26 bases between. Germline lookup yields CDR1 SGHVS and CDR2 FNYEAQ. The CDR3 DNA is TGTGCCGGGCCGACAGGCACCGGGACCAAGTTCTACGAGCAGTACTTC. Amino acids: CAGPTGTGTKFYEQYF.

Comments on this clonotype: Compared with germline, one end of the junction differs, possibly owing to a read error. The V gene is TRBV10-3, the J gene TRBJ2-7; 7 bases are shared with TRBD2. From germline, CDR1 is ENHRY and CDR2 SYGVKD. The CDR3 covers 15 residues. The CDR3 bases are TGTGCCAGCAGTTACGGGGAGGGGAAGACCTACGAGCAGCACTTC. Its protein product is CASSYGEGKTYEQHF.

V and J are TRBV2 and TRBJ2-5, with 8 bases that match TRBD1. Looked up from germline, CDR1 is SNHLY and CDR2 is FYNNEI. Trimming at V came to 6 bases and at J to 9 bases, leaving 15 bases not matched to a gene. The CDR3 loop spans 15 amino acids. The CDR3 DNA reads as TGTGCCAGCAGCGACAGGGGTCTCCGGTTTGAGGCCCAGTACTTC. Its protein product is CASSDRGLRFEAQYF.

This clonotype has at least ten counts. The genes are TRBV12-3 or TRBV12-4 and TRBJ2-5; D remains ambiguous. The ends were cut back, 4 bases at V and 5 bases at J, with 5 bases in the middle. The CDR3 is 11 residues long. The CDR3 reads CASSSLETQYF. The CDR3 coding sequence is TGTGCCAGCAGTTCTCTGGAGACCCAGTACTTC.

This clonotype has a count of ten or more. V and J are TRBV2 and TRBJ2-2, with TRBD1 as a possible D gene (5 bases). CDR3 length: 12 amino acids. Germline CDR1 is SNHLY and CDR2 is FYNNEI. In DNA, the CDR3 is TGTGCTATCGATACAGGAACCGGGGAGCTGTTTTTT. Amino acids: CAIDTGTGELFF.

This clonotype was found many times. The gene calls are TRBV2 and TRBJ1-2, with D unresolved. In germline, CDR1 is SNHLY, CDR2 FYNNEI. V was pared by 3 bases and J by 0 bases, with 11 bases between. This CDR3 comprises 15 residues. The CDR3 protein is CASSDPGEPNYGYTF. The CDR3 nucleotides are TGTGCCAGCAGTGACCCAGGTGAACCTAACTATGGCTACACCTTC.

In the case of this clonotype: This may come from a read error, since a much larger clone is one base off. V gene TRBV19 combines with J gene TRBJ1-3, with D perhaps TRBD1 (6 bases). This CDR3 region has 14 residues. Germline V gene data show CDR1 as LNHDA and CDR2 as SQIVND (reference sequence). Here the CDR3 DNA reads TGTGCCAGTACCAGACAGGTCTCTGGAAGCACCATATATTTT. Translated, it gives CASTRQVSGSTIYF. The variable domain in full, with the rest retrieved from reference TRBV19 and TRBJ1-3, is DGGITQSPKYLFRKEGQNVTLSCEQNLNHDAMYWYRQDPGQGLRLIYYSQIVNDFQKGDIAEGYSVSREKKESFPLTVTSAQKNPTAFYLCASTRQVSGSTIYFGEGSWLTVV.

This sequence joins TRBV12-3 or TRBV12-4 and TRBJ1-2; no firm D call. The CDR3 is 13 residues long. V was cut by 6 bases and J by 2 bases, with 10 bases left in between. This CDR3 reads CASRRTENYGYTF. The CDR3 DNA is TGTGCCAGCAGAAGGACGGAGAACTATGGCTACACCTTC.

J is TRBJ1-6 and V is TRBV15; TRBD1 agrees at 11 bases. The germline CDR1 and CDR2 sequences are LNHNV and YYDKDF (reference sequence). The CDR3 consists of 17 residues. The trim removed 5 bases at V and 4 bases at J, leaving 7 bases unmatched. The CDR3 coding sequence is TGTGCCACCAGCTACGGGACAGGGGGTCCGTATAATTCACCCCTCCACTTT. Encoded protein: CATSYGTGGPYNSPLHF.

This sequence joins TRBV6-2 or TRBV6-3 and TRBJ2-7, with 9 bases identical to TRBD2. The length of the CDR3 is 16 residues. Germline-derived CDR1 and CDR2 are MNHEY and SVGEGT. V shed 8 bases, J shed 2 bases, and the junction held 13 bases outside the gene matches. The CDR3 region has the DNA TGTGCCAGCCCTCCCAGGCTAGCGGGACAAGCCTACGAGCAGTACTTC. Translation gives CASPPRLAGQAYEQYF.

The chain is built from TRBV7-9 and TRBJ1-2; TRBD1 matches 9 bases. The CDR3 extends over 13 amino acids. The V segment lost 8 bases and the J segment 8 bases; nucleotides outside the gene matches: 9. Germline assignment: CDR1 SEHNR and CDR2 FQNEAQ (reference sequence). CDR3 amino acids: CASSPGQGLGYTF. In DNA, the CDR3 is TGTGCCAGCTCGCCGGGACAGGGCCTGGGCTACACCTTC.

This clonotype was observed at least ten times. The chain carries TRBV6-1 and TRBJ2-5, with D unclear. Trimming removed 7 bases at V and 2 bases at J, with 17 bases between. Germline-derived CDR1 and CDR2 are MNHNS and SASEGT. The CDR3 contains 15 residues. DNA for the CDR3: TGTGCCAGCAACATTGGACGGCGTCTTCAAGAGACCCAGTACTTC. Protein: CASNIGRRLQETQYF.

V usage is TRBV20-1 and J usage is TRBJ2-7; 8 bases align to TRBD1. There are 13 residues in the CDR3. Losses at the gene ends were 2 bases for V and 4 bases for J; bases not matched to a gene: 4. In germline, CDR1 is DFQATT, CDR2 SNEGSKA (reference sequence). CDR3 amino acids: CSARQGALYEQYF. The CDR3 DNA sequence: TGCAGTGCTAGACAGGGGGCGCTTTACGAGCAGTACTTC.

The sample holds many counts of this clonotype. The genes are TRBV7-2 and TRBJ1-4; D is ambiguous. Trimming left V 1 base short and J 3 bases short, with 3 bases between. CDR1 and CDR2 from the germline V gene are SGHTA and FQGNSA. There are 13 residues in the CDR3. CDR3 protein: CASSLESNEKLFF. Here the CDR3 DNA reads TGTGCCAGCAGCTTAGAGTCTAATGAAAAACTGTTTTTT.

This clonotype was found many times. V and J are TRBV19 and TRBJ1-2; possible D gene TRBD1, 6 bases. Trimming removed 5 bases at V and 7 bases at J, with 17 bases between. CDR3 size: 14 residues. Germline CDR1 and CDR2: LNHDA and SQIVND (reference sequence). The CDR3 bases are TGTGCCAGTAGTTCTGGACAGCGCGGCTCTGGCTACACCTTC. It translates to CASSSGQRGSGYTF.

This clonotype was counted many times. This chain uses TRBV10-3 with TRBJ2-2; 7 nucleotides line up with TRBD2. The germline CDR1 and CDR2 sequences are ENHRY and SYGVKD. The CDR3 has 13 residues. Losses at the gene ends were 6 bases for V and 4 bases for J; bases not matched to a gene: 2. The DNA of the CDR3 is TGTGCCATCAGGGTAGCGGGCACCGGGGAGCTGTTTTTT. Its translation: CAIRVAGTGELFF.

This clonotype came up once. CDR3 nucleotides: TGTGCCAGCAGCGTAGTTGAGGGCCCGGGGCCCACCGGGGAGCTGTTTTTT. Protein product: CASSVVEGPGPTGELFF. V is TRBV9 and J is TRBJ2-2, with D perhaps assigned TRBD1 or TRBD2 (5 bases each). This CDR3 spans 17 amino acids. Germline V gene data show CDR1 as SGDLS and CDR2 as YYNGEE. Trimming pared 0 bases from V and 4 bases from J, leaving 16 bases between.